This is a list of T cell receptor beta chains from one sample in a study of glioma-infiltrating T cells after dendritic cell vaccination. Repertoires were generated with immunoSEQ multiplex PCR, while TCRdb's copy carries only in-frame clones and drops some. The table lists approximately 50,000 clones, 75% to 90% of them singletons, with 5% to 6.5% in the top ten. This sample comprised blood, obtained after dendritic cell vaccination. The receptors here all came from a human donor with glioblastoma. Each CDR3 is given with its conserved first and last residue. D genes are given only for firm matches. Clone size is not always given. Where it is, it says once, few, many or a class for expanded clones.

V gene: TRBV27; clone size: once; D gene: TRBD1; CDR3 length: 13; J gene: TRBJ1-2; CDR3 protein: CASSPQTGYGYTF; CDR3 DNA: TGTGCCAGCAGTCCCCAGACAGGGTATGGCTACACCTTC
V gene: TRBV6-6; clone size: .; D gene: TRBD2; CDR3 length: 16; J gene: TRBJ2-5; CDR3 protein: CASSPATSVSGETQYF; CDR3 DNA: TGTGCCAGCAGTCCAGCCACTAGCGTCTCCGGGGAGACCCAGTACTTC
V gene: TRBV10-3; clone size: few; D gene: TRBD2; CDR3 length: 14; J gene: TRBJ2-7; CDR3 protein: CAISGVAGVREQYF; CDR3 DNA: TGTGCCATCAGTGGGGTAGCGGGAGTACGAGAGCAGTACTTC
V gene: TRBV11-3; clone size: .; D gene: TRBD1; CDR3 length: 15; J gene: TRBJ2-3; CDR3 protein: CASSIGTGSTDTQYF; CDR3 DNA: TGTGCCAGCAGCATCGGGACAGGGAGCACAGATACGCAGTATTTT
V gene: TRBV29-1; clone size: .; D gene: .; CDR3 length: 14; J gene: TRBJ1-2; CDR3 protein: CSAPEDPGHYGYTF; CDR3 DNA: TGCAGCGCTCCAGAAGACCCGGGACATTATGGCTACACCTTC
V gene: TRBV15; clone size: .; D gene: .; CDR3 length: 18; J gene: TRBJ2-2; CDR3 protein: CATSRVPLGRTNTGELFF; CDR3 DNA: TGTGCCACCAGCAGAGTCCCCCTTGGGAGGACGAACACCGGGGAGCTGTTTTTT
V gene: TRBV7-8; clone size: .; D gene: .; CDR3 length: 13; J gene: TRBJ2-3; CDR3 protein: CASSLSGTDTQYF; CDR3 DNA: TGTGCCAGCAGCTTATCGGGGACAGATACGCAGTATTTT
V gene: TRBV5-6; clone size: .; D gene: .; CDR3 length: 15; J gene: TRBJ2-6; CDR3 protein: CASSLRQAGANVLTF; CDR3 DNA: TGTGCCAGCAGCTTGCGGCAGGCTGGGGCCAACGTCCTGACTTTC
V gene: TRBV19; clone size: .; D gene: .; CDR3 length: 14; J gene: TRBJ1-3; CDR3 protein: CASSGLRSGNTIYF; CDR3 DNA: TGTGCCAGCAGCGGGTTGCGCTCTGGAAACACCATATATTTT
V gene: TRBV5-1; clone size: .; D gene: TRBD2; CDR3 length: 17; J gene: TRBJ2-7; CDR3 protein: CASRPTSGTAPLYEQYF; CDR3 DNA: TGCGCCAGCAGACCGACTAGCGGGACGGCCCCCCTCTACGAGCAGTACTTC
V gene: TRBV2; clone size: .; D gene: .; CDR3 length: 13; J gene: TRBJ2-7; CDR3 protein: CASNPGFSYEQYF; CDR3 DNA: TGTGCCAGCAACCCGGGATTCTCCTACGAGCAGTACTTC
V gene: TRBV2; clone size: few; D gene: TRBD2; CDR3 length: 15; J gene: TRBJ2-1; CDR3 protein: CASSEDAGGYNEQFF; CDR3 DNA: TGTGCCAGCAGTGAAGATGCGGGAGGGTACAATGAGCAGTTCTTC
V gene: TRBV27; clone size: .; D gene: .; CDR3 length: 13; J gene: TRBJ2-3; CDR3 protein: CASRTESTDTQYF; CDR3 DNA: TGTGCCAGCAGAACAGAAAGCACAGATACGCAGTATTTT
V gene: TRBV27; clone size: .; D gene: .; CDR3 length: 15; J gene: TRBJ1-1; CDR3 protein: CASSLSRGLNTEAFF; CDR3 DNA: TGTGCCAGCAGTTTATCGCGGGGTCTGAACACTGAAGCTTTCTTT
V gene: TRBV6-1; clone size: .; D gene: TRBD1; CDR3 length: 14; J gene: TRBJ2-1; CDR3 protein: CASSERDRVGEQFF; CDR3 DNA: TGTGCCAGCAGTGAAAGGGACAGGGTAGGAGAGCAGTTCTTC
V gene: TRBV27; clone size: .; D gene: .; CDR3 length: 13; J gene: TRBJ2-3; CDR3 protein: CASSRSRTDTQYF; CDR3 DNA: TGTGCCAGCAGCCGGTCCCGCACAGATACGCAGTATTTT
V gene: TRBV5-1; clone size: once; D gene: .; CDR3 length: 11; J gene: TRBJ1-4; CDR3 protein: CASRLNEKLFF; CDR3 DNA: TGCGCCAGCAGGTTAAATGAAAAACTGTTTTTT
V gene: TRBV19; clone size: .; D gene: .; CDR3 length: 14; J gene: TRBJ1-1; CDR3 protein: CASSSPVSNTEAFF; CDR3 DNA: TGTGCCAGTAGTTCCCCTGTTTCCAACACTGAAGCTTTCTTT
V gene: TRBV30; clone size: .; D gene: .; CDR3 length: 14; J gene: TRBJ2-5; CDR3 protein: CAWSTTIIRGTQYF; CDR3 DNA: TGTGCCTGGAGTACCACAATCATTAGGGGGACCCAGTACTTC
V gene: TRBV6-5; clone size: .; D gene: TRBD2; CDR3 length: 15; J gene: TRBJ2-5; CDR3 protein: CASSYRAGGSWTQYF; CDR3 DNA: TGTGCCAGCAGTTACAGAGCGGGAGGATCATGGACCCAGTACTTC
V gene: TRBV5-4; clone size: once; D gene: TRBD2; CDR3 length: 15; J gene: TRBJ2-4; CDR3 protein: CASSSSRGEWDIQYF; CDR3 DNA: TGTGCCAGCAGCTCGAGCCGGGGGGAGTGGGACATTCAGTACTTC
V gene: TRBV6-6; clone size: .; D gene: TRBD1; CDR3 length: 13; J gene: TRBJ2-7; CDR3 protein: CASSGTDSYEQYF; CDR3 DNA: TGTGCCAGCAGTGGGACAGACTCCTACGAGCAGTACTTC
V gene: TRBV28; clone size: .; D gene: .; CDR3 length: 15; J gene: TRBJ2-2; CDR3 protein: CASSSPGGTTGELFF; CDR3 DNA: TGTGCCAGCAGTTCTCCCGGCGGAACCACCGGGGAGCTGTTTTTT
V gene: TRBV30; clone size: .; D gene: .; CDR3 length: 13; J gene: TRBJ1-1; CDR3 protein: CAWSVDRLTEAFF; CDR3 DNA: TGTGCCTGGAGTGTGGACAGACTCACTGAAGCTTTCTTT
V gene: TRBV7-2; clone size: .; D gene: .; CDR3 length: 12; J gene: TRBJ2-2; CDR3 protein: CASSGDTGELFF; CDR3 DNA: TGTGCCAGCAGCGGAGACACCGGGGAGCTGTTTTTT
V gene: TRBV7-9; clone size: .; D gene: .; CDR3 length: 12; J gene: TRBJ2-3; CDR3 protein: CASSPSTDTQYF; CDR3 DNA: TGTGCCAGCAGCCCTTCCACAGATACGCAGTATTTT
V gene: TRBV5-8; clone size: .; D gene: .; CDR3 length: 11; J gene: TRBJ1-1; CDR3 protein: CASSFQTEAFF; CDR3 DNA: TGTGCCAGCAGCTTCCAAACTGAAGCTTTCTTT
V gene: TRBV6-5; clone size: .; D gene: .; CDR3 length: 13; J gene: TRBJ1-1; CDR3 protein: CASLAAGAAEAFF; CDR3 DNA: TGTGCCAGCCTCGCGGCCGGCGCCGCTGAAGCTTTCTTT
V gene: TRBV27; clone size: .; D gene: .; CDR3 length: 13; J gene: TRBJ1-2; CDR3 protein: CASSLHRADGYTF; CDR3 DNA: TGTGCCAGCAGTCTCCACAGGGCTGATGGCTACACCTTC
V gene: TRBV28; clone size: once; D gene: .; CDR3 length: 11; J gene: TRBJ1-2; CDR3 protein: CASSYRFGYTF; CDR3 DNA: TGTGCCAGCAGTTACAGGTTTGGCTACACCTTC
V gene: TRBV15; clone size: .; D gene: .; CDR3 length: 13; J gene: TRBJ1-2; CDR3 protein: CATSIGGGYGYTF; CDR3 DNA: TGTGCCACCAGCATAGGCGGCGGATATGGCTACACCTTC
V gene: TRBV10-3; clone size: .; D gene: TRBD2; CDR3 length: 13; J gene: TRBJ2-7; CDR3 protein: CAITSGSNYEQYF; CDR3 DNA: TGTGCCATTACTAGCGGGTCAAACTACGAGCAGTACTTC
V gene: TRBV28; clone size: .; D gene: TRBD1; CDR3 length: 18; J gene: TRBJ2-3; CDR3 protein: CASSFFLSYSGGEYTQYF; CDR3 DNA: TGTGCCAGCAGTTTTTTCCTTTCCTACTCAGGGGGCGAGTATACGCAGTATTTT